Below are 16 T cell receptor beta chains sequenced from a single sample in a study of shared clonotypes between healthy human individuals. Clones were read by immunoSEQ multiplex PCR, and TCRdb kept only the in-frame ones, dropping some. The sample shows over a million clones, about 84% of them seen only once. Material for sequencing was memory CD4+ T cells from PBMCs. Stated subset: CD45RA-negative fraction. These receptors all come from a man in his late teens or twenties in good health. Some clones in this sample may be carry-over from other donors' samples.

This chain connects TRBV4-2 to TRBJ2-1, with 7 bases identical to TRBD2. V was clipped by 1 base and J by 4 bases; unmatched bases: 7. The CDR3 contains 16 residues. Germline CDR1 LGHNA, CDR2 YNFKEQ. This CDR3 reads CASSQAERDHYNEQFF. Written as DNA, the CDR3 is TGTGCCAGCAGCCAAGCGGAGCGGGACCATTACAATGAGCAGTTCTTC.

In its sample, this clone was seen many times. This CDR3 is also generated by other DNA sequences in the sample. In DNA form, the CDR3 reads TGCGCCAGCAGCTTGGGCCCCGCCTACGAGCAGTACTTC. Its protein product is CASSLGPAYEQYF. The rearrangement uses TRBV5-1 and TRBJ2-7, with D unclear. This CDR3 comprises 13 residues. V lost 0 bases and J 2 bases, leaving 6 bases between the germline ends. Germline CDR1 and CDR2: SGHRS and YFSETQ. The full variable domain, completed using reference TRBV5-1 and TRBJ2-7, is KAGVTQTPRYLIKTRGQQVTLSCSPISGHRSVSWYQQTPGQGLQFLFEYFSETQRNKGNFPGRFSGRQFSNSRSEMNVSTLELGDSALYLCASSLGPAYEQYFGPGTRLTVT.

V and J are TRBV6-6 and TRBJ2-7, with TRBD1 matching 8 bases. Trimming removed 2 bases from V and 3 bases from J; junction bases left unmatched: 3. CDR3 length: 14 residues. Germline lookup yields CDR1 MNHNY and CDR2 SVGAGI (reference sequence). The CDR3 DNA follows: TGTGCCAGCAGTTACGGCAGGGGGCTCTACGAGCAGTACTTC. This gives the protein CASSYGRGLYEQYF.

V gene TRBV6-1 combines with J gene TRBJ1-5; D gene uncertain. This CDR3 region has 13 residues. Between the trimmed V and J ends, which lost 9 bases and 1 base, there was a span of 10 bases. CDR1 and CDR2 (germline): MNHNS, SASEGT. As DNA, the CDR3 is TGTGCCAGTTCCACCTGGAGCAATCAGCCCCAGCATTTT. It codes for CASSTWSNQPQHF.

Points on this clone: The same CDR3 arises from other DNA sequences in this sample as well. The chain combines TRBV5-1 with TRBJ1-5; unclear D gene. The germline CDR1 and CDR2 sequences are SGHRS and YFSETQ. V gave up 2 bases and J gave up 0 bases, with 9 bases separating them. The CDR3 length is 15 residues. The CDR3 is CASSLEGISNQPQHF. DNA for the CDR3: TGCGCCAGCAGCTTAGAAGGGATTAGCAATCAGCCCCAGCATTTT.

The chain is built from TRBV7-9 and TRBJ2-3; weak D call: TRBD2 (6 bases). CDR1 and CDR2 (germline): SEHNR, FQNEAQ (reference sequence). Trimming removed 1 base at V and 2 bases at J, with 13 bases between. The CDR3 is 16 amino acids. CDR3 DNA sequence: TGTGCCAGCAGCTTAGTCGCGGGACTGGTCACAGATACGCAGTATTTT. Protein: CASSLVAGLVTDTQYF.

The CDR3 DNA sequence: TGCAGGTGTAGACTACCTTCTGGGGAGCTGTTTTTT. This sequence encodes CRCRLPSGELFF. V and J are TRBV29-1 and TRBJ2-2; TRBD2 might be the D (5 bases). Germline V gene sequence: CDR1 SQVTM, CDR2 ANQGSEA. CDR3 length equals 12 residues.

In DNA form, the CDR3 reads TGTGCCAGCAGTTCCTACCAGGATACGCAGTATTTT. Encoded protein: CASSSYQDTQYF. The rearrangement uses TRBV28 and TRBJ2-3, with no clear D. This CDR3 comprises 12 residues. Germline V lookup: CDR1 MDHEN, CDR2 SYDVKM. Between the trimmed V and J ends, which lost 4 bases and 6 bases, there was a span of 8 bases.

This clone came up a few times. The chain combines TRBV14 with TRBJ1-1, with a weak D call TRBD1 (5 bases). The ends were cut back, 0 bases at V and 12 bases at J, with 14 bases in the middle. Germline CDR1 is SGHDN and CDR2 is FVKESK. The CDR3 covers 13 residues. As DNA, the CDR3 is TGTGCCAGCAGCCAAGATCTAGCTAGGGGAACTTTCTTT. It codes for CASSQDLARGTFF.

V and J are TRBV19 and TRBJ2-3, with 10 bases matching TRBD2. Per the germline V gene, CDR1 is LNHDA and CDR2 is SQIVND (reference sequence). The CDR3 is 14 residues long. J gave up 2 bases and V 8 bases, and 4 bases lay outside the gene matches. The CDR3 is CASASGRATDTQYF. CDR3 in DNA: TGTGCCAGTGCGAGCGGGAGGGCCACAGATACGCAGTATTTT. Looking up the rest from reference TRBV19 and TRBJ2-3 gives the full variable domain: DGGITQSPKYLFRKEGQNVTLSCEQNLNHDAMYWYRQDPGQGLRLIYYSQIVNDFQKGDIAEGYSVSREKKESFPLTVTSAQKNPTAFYLCASASGRATDTQYFGPGTRLTVL.

Notes on this clone: This may be a read error, as it is one base from a much larger clone. V and J are TRBV27 and TRBJ2-7; 9 positions agree with TRBD1. The CDR3 loop spans 13 amino acids. The germline CDR1 and CDR2 sequences are MNHEY and SMNVEV (reference sequence). For the CDR3, the DNA is TGTGCCAGCAGTTTAGGGACAGGGTACGTGCAGTACTTC. Its translation is CASSLGTGYVQYF.

The V and J genes are TRBV7-9 and TRBJ2-7; 7 nucleotides agree with TRBD2. Germline-derived CDR1 and CDR2 are SEHNR and FQNEAQ (reference sequence). V was pared by 4 bases and J by 0 bases, with 15 bases of the junction left unmatched. CDR3 length: 18 amino acids. CDR3 amino acids: CASSSLGPTSVASYEQYF. Here the CDR3 DNA reads TGTGCCAGCAGCTCACTCGGCCCAACTAGCGTCGCCTCCTACGAGCAGTACTTC.

The chain uses TRBV28 and TRBJ1-5; tentative D call: TRBD1 (6 bases). The length of the CDR3 is 16 residues. Germline-derived CDR1 and CDR2 are MDHEN and SYDVKM. Trimming stripped 6 bases from V and 7 bases from J, with 22 bases between. CDR3 in amino acids: CASRPALGGPDQPQHF. The CDR3 region has the DNA TGTGCCAGCAGGCCGGCGCTCGGGGGGCCCGACCAGCCCCAGCATTTT.

This clone was recorded once. The gene calls are TRBV11-2 and TRBJ2-1, with D perhaps matching TRBD2 (6 bases). V dropped 9 bases and J dropped 5 bases, with 26 bases sitting between them. The CDR3 contains 17 residues. The germline gives CDR1 SGHAT, CDR2 FQNNGV. The DNA of the CDR3 is TGTGCCAGTATCATAAGCGGGCAGAACCCCTCGGACAATGAGCAGTTCTTC. Protein product: CASIISGQNPSDNEQFF.

The chain has TRBV19 and TRBJ2-1; possible D gene TRBD1, 5 bases. The CDR3 has 13 amino acids. V gave up 3 bases and J gave up 7 bases, with 10 bases separating them. Germline assignment: CDR1 LNHDA and CDR2 SQIVND (reference sequence). The CDR3 here is CASSMWSGNEQFF. The CDR3 coding sequence is TGTGCCAGTAGTATGTGGTCAGGGAATGAGCAGTTCTTC.

This chain links TRBV30 with TRBJ2-2; D is possibly TRBD2 (5 bases). CDR3 length equals 16 residues. The V and J ends lost 4 bases and 2 bases respectively, with 17 bases between them. The V gene's germline CDR1 is GTSNPN and CDR2 SVGIG (reference sequence). The CDR3 protein is CAWTLWAGLNTGELFF. CDR3 sequence (DNA): TGTGCCTGGACCCTGTGGGCGGGCCTAAACACCGGGGAGCTGTTTTTT. Using reference TRBV30 and TRBJ2-2 for the parts outside the CDR3, the full variable domain is SQTIHQWPATLVQPVGSPLSLECTVEGTSNPNLYWYRQAAGRGLQLLFYSVGIGQISSEVPQNLSASRPQDRQFILSSKKLLLSDSGFYLCAWTLWAGLNTGELFFGEGSRLTVL.